These T cell receptor beta chains were read from a single sample in a study of blood T cell repertoires in COVID-19. Method: immunoSEQ multiplex PCR; TCRdb's copy keeps in-frame clones and lacks some. The sample records 30,000 to 40,000 clones, around nine tenths being singletons. The sequencing sample was made of peripheral blood. The receptors here all came from a man aged 70 or older with active COVID-19. Each CDR3 is given with its conserved first and last residue. D genes are given only for firm matches. A clone size is listed for some rows: how often the clone was seen (once, few, many), or a class if it is expanded.

.,.,TRBJ1-2,TRBV3-1/TRBV3-2,TGTGCCAGCAGCTCGGGGTCGCTCGGAAACTATGGCTACACCTTC,CASSSGSLGNYGYTF
TRBD2,.,TRBJ2-1,TRBV18,TGTGCCAGCTCACTTTTTAGCGGGAGCGCCAATGAGCAGTTCTTC,CASSLFSGSANEQFF
.,.,TRBJ1-5,TRBV6-6,TGTGCCAGCAGTTACCGAGGGCAGGATAGCAATCAGCCCCAGCATTTT,CASSYRGQDSNQPQHF
TRBD2,.,TRBJ2-7,TRBV19,TGTGCCAGTAGCCTTAATTCGGGAGGATCCGCCGAGCAGTACTTC,CASSLNSGGSAEQYF
.,.,TRBJ1-3,TRBV21-1,TGTGCCAGCAGCAAAGATGAGGGTTACTCTGGAAACACCATATATTTT,CASSKDEGYSGNTIYF
.,once,TRBJ2-7,TRBV10-3,TGTGCCATCAGTGACCCGACAGGACCTACGAATGAGTACTTC,CAISDPTGPTNEYF
.,.,TRBJ2-1,TRBV12-3/TRBV12-4,TGTGCCAGCAGTTTATGGAGACGTGAGCAGTTCTTC,CASSLWRREQFF
.,.,TRBJ2-2,TRBV29-1,TGCAGCGTTGAAGATCTTAACTCCGGGGAGCTGTTTTTT,CSVEDLNSGELFF
.,.,TRBJ2-7,TRBV28,TGTGCCAGCAGATCTCCGGACGGGAATGGCTACGAGCAGTACTTC,CASRSPDGNGYEQYF
.,.,TRBJ2-6,TRBV27,TGTGCCAGCAGTTTGGAACAGTACAGCTCTGGGGCCAACGTCCTGACTTTC,CASSLEQYSSGANVLTF
TRBD2,.,TRBJ2-5,TRBV19,TGTGCCAGTAGTACCACGGGACTAGCGGCCATGGAGACCCAGTACTTC,CASSTTGLAAMETQYF
.,.,TRBJ1-5,TRBV28,TGTGCCAGTTCTTGGGGAGGGACTAGAGCAAATCAGCCCCAGCATTTT,CASSWGGTRANQPQHF
.,.,TRBJ1-5,TRBV28,TGTGCCAGCAGTACACACAGCCCGGGGGATCAGCCCCAGCATTTT,CASSTHSPGDQPQHF
TRBD1,.,TRBJ2-7,TRBV27,TGTGCCAGCAGGGGACAGGGGGGCTCCTACGAGCAGTACTTC,CASRGQGGSYEQYF
.,.,TRBJ2-1,TRBV19,TGTGCCAGTAACACTATTGGGAGCTCCTACAATGAGCAGTTCTTC,CASNTIGSSYNEQFF
.,.,TRBJ2-7,TRBV5-1,TGCGCCAGCAGCCCCTCCCGGGGGGCCCACGAGCAGTACTTC,CASSPSRGAHEQYF